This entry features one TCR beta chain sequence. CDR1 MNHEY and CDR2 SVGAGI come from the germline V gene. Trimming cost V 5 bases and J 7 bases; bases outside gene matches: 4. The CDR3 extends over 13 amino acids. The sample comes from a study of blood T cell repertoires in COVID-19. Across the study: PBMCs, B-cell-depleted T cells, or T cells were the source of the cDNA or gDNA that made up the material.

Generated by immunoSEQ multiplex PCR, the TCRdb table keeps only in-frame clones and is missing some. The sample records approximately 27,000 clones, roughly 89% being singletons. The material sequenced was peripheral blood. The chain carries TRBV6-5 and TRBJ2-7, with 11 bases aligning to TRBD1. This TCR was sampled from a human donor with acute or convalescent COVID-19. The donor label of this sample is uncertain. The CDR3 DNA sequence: TGTGCCAGCAGTCCGGACAGGGGGCAGGAGCAGTACTTC. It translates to CASSPDRGQEQYF.